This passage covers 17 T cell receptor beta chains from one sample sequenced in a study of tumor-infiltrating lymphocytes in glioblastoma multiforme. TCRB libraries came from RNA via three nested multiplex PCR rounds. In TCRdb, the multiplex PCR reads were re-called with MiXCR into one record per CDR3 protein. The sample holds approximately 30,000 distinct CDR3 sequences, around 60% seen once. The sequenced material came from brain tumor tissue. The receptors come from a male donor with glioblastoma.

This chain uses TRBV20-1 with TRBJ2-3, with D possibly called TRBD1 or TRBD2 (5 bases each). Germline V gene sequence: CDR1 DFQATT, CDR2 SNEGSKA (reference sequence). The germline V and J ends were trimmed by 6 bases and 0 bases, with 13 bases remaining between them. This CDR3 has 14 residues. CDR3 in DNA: TGCAGTGCAAACCGGGGCGGGAGCACAGATACGCAGTATTTT. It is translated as CSANRGGSTDTQYF.

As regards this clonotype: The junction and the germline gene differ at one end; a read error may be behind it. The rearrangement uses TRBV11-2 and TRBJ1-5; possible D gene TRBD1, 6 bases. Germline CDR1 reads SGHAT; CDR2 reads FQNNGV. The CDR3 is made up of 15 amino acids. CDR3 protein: CASSYGTGGNQPQQF. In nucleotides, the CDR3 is TGTGCCAGCAGCTACGGGACGGGGGGCAATCAGCCCCAGCAATTT.

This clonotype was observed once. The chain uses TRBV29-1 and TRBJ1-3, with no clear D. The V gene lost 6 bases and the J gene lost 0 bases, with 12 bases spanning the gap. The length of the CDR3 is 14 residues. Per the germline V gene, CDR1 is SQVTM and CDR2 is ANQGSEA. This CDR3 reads CSVAAAGSGNTIYF. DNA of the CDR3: TGCAGCGTCGCGGCCGCGGGCTCTGGAAACACCATATATTTT.

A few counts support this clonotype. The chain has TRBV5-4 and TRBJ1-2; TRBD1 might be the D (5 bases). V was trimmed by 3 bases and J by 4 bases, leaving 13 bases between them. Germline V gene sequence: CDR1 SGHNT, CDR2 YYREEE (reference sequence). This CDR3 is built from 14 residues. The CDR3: CASSWDQGSYGYTF. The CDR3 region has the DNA TGTGCCAGCAGCTGGGATCAGGGATCCTATGGCTACACCTTC.

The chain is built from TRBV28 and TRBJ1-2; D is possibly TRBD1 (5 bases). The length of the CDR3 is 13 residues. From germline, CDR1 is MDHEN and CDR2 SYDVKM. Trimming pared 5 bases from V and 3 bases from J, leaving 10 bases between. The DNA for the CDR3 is TGTGCCAGCAGTCTGTACAGGCACTATGGCTACACCTTC. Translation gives CASSLYRHYGYTF.

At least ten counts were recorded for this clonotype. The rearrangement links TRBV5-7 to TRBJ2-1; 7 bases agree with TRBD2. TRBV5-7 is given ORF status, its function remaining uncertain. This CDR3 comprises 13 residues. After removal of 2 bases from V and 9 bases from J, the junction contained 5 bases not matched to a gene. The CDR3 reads CASSFGGYGEQFF. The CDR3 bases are TGTGCCAGCAGCTTCGGGGGGTACGGTGAGCAGTTCTTC.

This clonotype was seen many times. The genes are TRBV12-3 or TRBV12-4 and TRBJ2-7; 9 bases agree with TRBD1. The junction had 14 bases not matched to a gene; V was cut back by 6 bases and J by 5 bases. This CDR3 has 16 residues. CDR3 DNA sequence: TGTGCCAGCAGCTACGCGGCGGGACAGGGTCCCCACGAGCAGTACTTC. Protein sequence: CASSYAAGQGPHEQYF.

The chain's CDR3 is CSAFHNRDSFSYGYTF. CDR3 in DNA: TGCAGTGCTTTCCACAATCGGGACAGTTTCTCCTATGGCTACACCTTC. The chain carries TRBV20-1 and TRBJ1-2; TRBD1 aligns across 7 bases. Germline lookup yields CDR1 DFQATT and CDR2 SNEGSKA (reference sequence). CDR3 length equals 16 residues. J was trimmed by 4 bases and V by 5 bases; bases with no gene match: 16.

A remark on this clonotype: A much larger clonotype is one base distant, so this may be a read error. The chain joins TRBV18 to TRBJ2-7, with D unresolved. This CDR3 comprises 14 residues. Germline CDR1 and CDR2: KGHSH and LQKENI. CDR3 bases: TGTGACAGCTCACCACCGTCGGGTTTGGGGGAGCAGTACTTC. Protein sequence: CDSSPPSGLGEQYF. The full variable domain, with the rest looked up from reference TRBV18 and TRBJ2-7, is NAGVMQNPRHLVRRRGQEARLRCSPMKGHSHVYWYRQLPEEGLKFMVYLQKENIIDESGMPKERFSAEFPKEGPSILRIQQVVRGDSAAYFCDSSPPSGLGEQYFGPGTRLTVT.

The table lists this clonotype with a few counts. CDR3 nucleotides: TGTGCCAGCAGCATTGGACAGGATCGCGAGCAGTACTTC. Translating gives CASSIGQDREQYF. This chain connects TRBV13 to TRBJ2-7; 7 bases match TRBD1. Germline CDR1 and CDR2: PRHDT and FYEKMQ (reference sequence). J gave up 6 bases and V 5 bases, and 7 bases lay outside the gene matches. This CDR3 is built from 13 residues. Complete variable domain (other parts from reference TRBV13 and TRBJ2-7): AAGVIQSPRHLIKEKRETATLKCYPIPRHDTVYWYQQGPGQDPQFLISFYEKMQSDKGSIPDRFSAQQFSDYHSELNMSSLELGDSALYFCASSIGQDREQYFGPGTRLTVT.

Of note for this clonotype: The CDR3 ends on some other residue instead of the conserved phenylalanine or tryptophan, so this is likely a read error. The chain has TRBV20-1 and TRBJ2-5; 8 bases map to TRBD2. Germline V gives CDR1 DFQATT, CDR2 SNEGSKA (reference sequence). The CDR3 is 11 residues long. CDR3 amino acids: CRAAGGETQYL. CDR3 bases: TGCAGAGCGGCGGGAGGAGAGACCCAGTACCTC.

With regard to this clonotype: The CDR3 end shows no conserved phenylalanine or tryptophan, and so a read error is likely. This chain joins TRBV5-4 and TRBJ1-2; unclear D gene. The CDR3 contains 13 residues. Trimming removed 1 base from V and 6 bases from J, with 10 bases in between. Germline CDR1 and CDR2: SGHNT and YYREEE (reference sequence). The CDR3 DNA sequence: TGTGCCAGCAGCTTGAAAGGGATAGATGGCTACACCTCC. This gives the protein CASSLKGIDGYTS.

The CDR3 bases are TGTGCCAGCAGCTTAGGTATTTCGAATGAAAAACTGTTTTTT. Protein sequence: CASSLGISNEKLFF. V usage is TRBV11-2 and J usage is TRBJ1-4, with unresolved D. The V gene lost 1 base and the J gene lost 5 bases, with 8 bases spanning the gap. CDR3 length: 14 amino acids. Germline CDR1 SGHAT, CDR2 FQNNGV.

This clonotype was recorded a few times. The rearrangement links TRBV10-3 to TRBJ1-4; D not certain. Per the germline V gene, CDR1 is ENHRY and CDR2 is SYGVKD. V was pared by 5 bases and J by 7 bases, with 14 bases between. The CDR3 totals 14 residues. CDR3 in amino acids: CAISKWDGIEKLFF. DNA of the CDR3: TGTGCCATCAGTAAGTGGGATGGTATTGAAAAACTGTTTTTT.

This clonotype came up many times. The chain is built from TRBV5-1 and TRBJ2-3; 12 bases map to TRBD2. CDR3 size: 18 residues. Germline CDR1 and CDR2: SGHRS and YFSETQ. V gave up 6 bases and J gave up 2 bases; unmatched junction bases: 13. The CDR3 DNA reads TGCGCCAGCACCGGGACTAGCGGGTCTAGCCCGTTCACAGATACGCAGTATTTT. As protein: CASTGTSGSSPFTDTQYF.

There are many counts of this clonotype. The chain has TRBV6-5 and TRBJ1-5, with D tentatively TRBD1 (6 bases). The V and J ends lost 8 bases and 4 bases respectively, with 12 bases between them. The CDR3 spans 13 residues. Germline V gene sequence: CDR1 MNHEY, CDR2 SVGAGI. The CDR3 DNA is TGTGCCAGCGGTGCGACAGGTAATCAGCCCCAGCATTTT. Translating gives CASGATGNQPQHF.

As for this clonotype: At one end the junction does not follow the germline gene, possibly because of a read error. CDR3 bases: TGTACCAGCAGCCCTCGGGAGGGAAGCACAGATACTCAGTATTTT. It specifies CTSSPREGSTDTQYF. V and J are TRBV7-8 and TRBJ2-3; 8 bases fit TRBD2. The germline CDR1 and CDR2 sequences are SGHVS and FQNEAQ. The CDR3 spans 15 residues.